The entry below describes one T cell receptor beta chain. The antigen remains unidentified. The data derive from a study of early T cells in non-severe SARS-CoV-2 infection. Study background: The authors sequenced bulk RNA from unsorted whole blood, leaving chains unpaired.

Study-level points and caveats: CD4 and private specificities were missed by VDJdb matching, which favored anti-spike CD8 responses.

V was pared by 7 bases and J by 7 bases, with 8 bases of the junction left unmatched. The germline CDR1 and CDR2 sequences are LNHDA and SQIVND (reference sequence). CDR3 length: 14 residues. Molecules of cDNA were individually given unique molecular identifiers that were attached to them. TCRdb re-called the 5' RACE reads through MiXCR, storing one row per CDR3 protein. The sample has more than 35,000 distinct CDR3 sequences, around 5.7% seen once. The chain links TRBV19 to TRBJ2-2; 8 bases map to TRBD1. Sample: whole blood. This receptor was taken from an adult who was a healthcare worker with PCR-confirmed SARS-CoV-2 infection or an uninfected control (not recorded which). The CDR3: CASKSDRGFGELFF. CDR3 DNA: TGTGCCAGTAAAAGCGACAGGGGATTCGGGGAGCTGTTTTTT.